This T cell receptor (beta chain) comes out of a study of persistence of HIV-infected CD4 T cells. General study points: Compared with CD3/CD28-stimulated cells, CMV- and Gag-responding cells showed lower TCRbeta richness. The rare CMV-responding cells with HIV-1 proviruses were not separately TCR-sequenced.

Concerning this clone itself: Antigen specificity is unknown.

This was the immunoSEQ version 4 assay in survey mode. Sequenced by immunoSEQ multiplex PCR; TCRdb stores in-frame clones only, minus some. In the table there are over 40,000 clones, approximately 80% of which are singletons. Overlapping HIV-1 Gag 15-mer peptides at around 1 ug per peptide per mL were used. CD40L-negative CD69-negative CD45RO-high memory CD4+ T cells were sorted as populations depleted of antigen-responding cells. Trimming took 1 base from V and 3 from J, leaving 13 bases between them. The V gene's germline CDR1 is LGHDT and CDR2 YNNKEL (reference sequence). The CDR3 loop spans 15 amino acids.

The chain uses TRBV3-1 (or the pseudogene TRBV3-2) and TRBJ2-7; D may be TRBD1 (6 bases). The source was CD4+ T cells sorted from PBMCs after approximately 19-hour stimulation, collected from a patient who received antiretroviral therapy. The receptor comes from an adult man with HIV who was CMV-seropositive. CDR3 sequence (DNA): TGTGCCAGCAGCCAAGGTTCCGACAGGTTCTACGAGCAGTACTTC. Residues: CASSQGSDRFYEQYF.